The entry below gives a single TCR beta chain sequence along with its context. This entry is derived from a study of blood T cell repertoires in COVID-19. Study details: COVID-19 samples, acute and convalescent, were from the United States, Italy and Spain. Nucleic acid was either cDNA or gDNA, and it came from T cells, B-cell-depleted T cells, or PBMCs.

In the original workflow: From reference gene primer amplification, estimates of nucleated cell counts were derived. Sequencing was performed with immunoSEQ multiplex PCR; in TCRdb, only in-frame clones are kept and a portion is missing. V and J calls plus clone size are reproduced from that table; the DNA served to infer D and trimming. The sample shows around 260,000 clones, about 83% of them seen only once. CDR3 length equals 14 residues. The germline V gene has CDR1 SGHTA and CDR2 FQGNSA. Unmatched junction bases numbered 7, after V lost 2 bases and J lost 7 bases. The specimen was peripheral blood. The receptor's source is a woman aged 45-65 years who had recovered from COVID-19. The J gene is TRBJ1-1, the V gene TRBV7-2, with 7 bases identical to TRBD1. The CDR3: CASSLLSDRSEAFF. The DNA for the CDR3 is TGTGCCAGCAGCTTACTTTCGGACAGGAGTGAAGCTTTCTTT.